Detailed here is one TCR beta chain. The entry originates in a study of blood T cell repertoires in COVID-19. The CDR3 contains 12 residues. Germline V gene sequence: CDR1 LNHDA, CDR2 SQIVND (reference sequence). Trimming took 7 bases from V and 7 from J, leaving 13 bases between them. Assay used: immunoSEQ multiplex PCR; TCRdb lists only in-frame clones, some missing. The sample includes fewer than 200,000 clones, approximately 90% of them seen just once. The chain carries TRBV19 and TRBJ1-1; D not resolved. The TCR sequence derives from a woman aged 45-59 years with acute or convalescent COVID-19. Material for sequencing was peripheral blood. In nucleotides, the CDR3 is TGTGCCAGTATTGGTCTCTTCGGTGAAGCTTTCTTT. Translated: CASIGLFGEAFF.